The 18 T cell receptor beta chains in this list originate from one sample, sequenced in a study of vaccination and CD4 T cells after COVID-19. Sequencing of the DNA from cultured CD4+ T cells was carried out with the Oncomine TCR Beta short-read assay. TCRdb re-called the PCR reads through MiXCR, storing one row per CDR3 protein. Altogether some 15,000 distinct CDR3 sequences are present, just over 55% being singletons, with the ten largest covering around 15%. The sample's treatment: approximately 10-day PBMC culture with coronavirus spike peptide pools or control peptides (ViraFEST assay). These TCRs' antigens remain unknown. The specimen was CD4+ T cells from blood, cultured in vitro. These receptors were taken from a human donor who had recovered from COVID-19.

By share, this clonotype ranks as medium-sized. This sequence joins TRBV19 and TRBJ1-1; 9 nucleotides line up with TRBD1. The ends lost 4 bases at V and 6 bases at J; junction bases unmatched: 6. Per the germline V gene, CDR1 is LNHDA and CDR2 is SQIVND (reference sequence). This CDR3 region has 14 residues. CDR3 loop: CASSRGQGTAEAFF. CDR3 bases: TGTGCCAGTAGTAGGGGACAGGGTACTGCTGAAGCTTTCTTT. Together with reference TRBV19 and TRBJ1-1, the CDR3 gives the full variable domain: DGGITQSPKYLFRKEGQNVTLSCEQNLNHDAMYWYRQDPGQGLRLIYYSQIVNDFQKGDIAEGYSVSREKKESFPLTVTSAQKNPTAFYLCASSRGQGTAEAFFGQGTRLTVV.

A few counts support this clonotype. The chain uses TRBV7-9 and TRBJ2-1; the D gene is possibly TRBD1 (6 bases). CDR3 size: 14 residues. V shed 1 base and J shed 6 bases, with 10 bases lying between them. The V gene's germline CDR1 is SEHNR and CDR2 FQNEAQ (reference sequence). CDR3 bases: TGTGCCAGCAGCTTAGGGGGGCGCGTCAATGAGCAGTTCTTC. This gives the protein CASSLGGRVNEQFF. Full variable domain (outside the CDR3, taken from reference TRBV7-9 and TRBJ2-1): DTGVSQNPRHKITKRGQNVTFRCDPISEHNRLYWYRQTLGQGPEFLTYFQNEAQLEKSRLLSDRFSAERPKGSFSTLEIQRTEQGDSAMYLCASSLGGRVNEQFFGPGTRLTVL.

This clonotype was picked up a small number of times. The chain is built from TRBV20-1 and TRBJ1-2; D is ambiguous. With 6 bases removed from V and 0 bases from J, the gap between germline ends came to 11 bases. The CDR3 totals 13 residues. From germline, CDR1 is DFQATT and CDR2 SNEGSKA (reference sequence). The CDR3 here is CSADGKANYGYTF. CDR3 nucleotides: TGCAGTGCGGATGGGAAAGCTAACTATGGCTACACCTTC.

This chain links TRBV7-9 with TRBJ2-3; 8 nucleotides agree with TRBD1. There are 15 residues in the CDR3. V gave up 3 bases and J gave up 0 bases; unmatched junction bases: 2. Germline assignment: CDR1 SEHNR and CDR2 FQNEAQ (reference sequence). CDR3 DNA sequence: TGTGCCAGCAGCTTGAGGGACAGGAGCACAGATACGCAGTATTTT. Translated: CASSLRDRSTDTQYF. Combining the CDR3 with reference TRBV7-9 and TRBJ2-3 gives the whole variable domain DTGVSQNPRHKITKRGQNVTFRCDPISEHNRLYWYRQTLGQGPEFLTYFQNEAQLEKSRLLSDRFSAERPKGSFSTLEIQRTEQGDSAMYLCASSLRDRSTDTQYFGPGTRLTVL.

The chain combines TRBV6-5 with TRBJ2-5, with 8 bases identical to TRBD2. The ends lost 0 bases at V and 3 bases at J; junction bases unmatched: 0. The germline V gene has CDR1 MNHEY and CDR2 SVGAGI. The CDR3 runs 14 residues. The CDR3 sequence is CASSYSSGKETQYF. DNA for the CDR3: TGTGCCAGCAGTTACTCTAGCGGGAAAGAGACCCAGTACTTC.

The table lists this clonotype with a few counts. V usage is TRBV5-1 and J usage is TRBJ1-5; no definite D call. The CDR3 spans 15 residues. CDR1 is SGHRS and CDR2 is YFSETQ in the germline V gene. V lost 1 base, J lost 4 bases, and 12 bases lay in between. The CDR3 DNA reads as TGCGCCAGCAGCTTGTTCGCAGGTGGGAATCAGCCCCAGCATTTT. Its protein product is CASSLFAGGNQPQHF.

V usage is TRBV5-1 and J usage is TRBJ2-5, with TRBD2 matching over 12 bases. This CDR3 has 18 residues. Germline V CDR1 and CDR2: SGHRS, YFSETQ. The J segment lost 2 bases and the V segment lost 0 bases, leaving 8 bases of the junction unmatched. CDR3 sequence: CASSLAAGLAGSQETQYF. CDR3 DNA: TGCGCCAGCAGCTTGGCGGCCGGACTAGCGGGATCTCAAGAGACCCAGTACTTC.

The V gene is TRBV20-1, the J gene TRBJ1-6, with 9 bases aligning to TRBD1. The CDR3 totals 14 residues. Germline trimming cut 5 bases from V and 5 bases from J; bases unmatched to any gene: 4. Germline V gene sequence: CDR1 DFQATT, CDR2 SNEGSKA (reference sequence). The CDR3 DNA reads TGCAGTGCTGACCGGGACAGGGATAATTCACCCCTCCACTTT. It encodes CSADRDRDNSPLHF.

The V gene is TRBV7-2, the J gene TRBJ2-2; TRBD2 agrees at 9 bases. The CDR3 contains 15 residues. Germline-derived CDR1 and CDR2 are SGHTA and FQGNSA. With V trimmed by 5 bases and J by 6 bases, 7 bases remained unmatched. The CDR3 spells CASSQSGRRSGELFF. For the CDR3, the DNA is TGTGCCAGCAGCCAGAGCGGGAGGCGTTCCGGGGAGCTGTTTTTT.

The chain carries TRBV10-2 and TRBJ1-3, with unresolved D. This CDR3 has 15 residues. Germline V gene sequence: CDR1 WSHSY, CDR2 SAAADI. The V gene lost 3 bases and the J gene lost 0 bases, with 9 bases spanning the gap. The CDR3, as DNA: TGCGCCAGCAGTGAAAGGGAAGACTCTGGAAACACCATATATTTT. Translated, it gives CASSEREDSGNTIYF.

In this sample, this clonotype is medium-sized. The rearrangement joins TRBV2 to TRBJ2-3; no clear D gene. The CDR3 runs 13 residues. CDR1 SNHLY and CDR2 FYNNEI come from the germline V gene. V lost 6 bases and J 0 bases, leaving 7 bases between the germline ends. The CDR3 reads CASRASSTDTQYF. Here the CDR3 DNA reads TGTGCCAGCAGAGCTTCTAGCACAGATACGCAGTATTTT.

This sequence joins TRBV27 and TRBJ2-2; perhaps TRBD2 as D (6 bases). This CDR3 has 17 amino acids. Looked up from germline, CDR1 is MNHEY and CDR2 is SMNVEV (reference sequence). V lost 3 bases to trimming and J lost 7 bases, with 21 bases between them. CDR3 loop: CASSFYSGRVRDGELFF. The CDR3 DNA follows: TGTGCCAGCAGTTTCTACAGCGGGCGGGTTCGGGACGGGGAGCTGTTTTTT.

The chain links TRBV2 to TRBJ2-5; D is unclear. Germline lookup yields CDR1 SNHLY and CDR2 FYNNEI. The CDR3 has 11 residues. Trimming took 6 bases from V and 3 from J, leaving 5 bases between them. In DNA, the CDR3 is TGTGCCAGCAGCGCCGAAGAGACCCAGTACTTC. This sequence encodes CASSAEETQYF.

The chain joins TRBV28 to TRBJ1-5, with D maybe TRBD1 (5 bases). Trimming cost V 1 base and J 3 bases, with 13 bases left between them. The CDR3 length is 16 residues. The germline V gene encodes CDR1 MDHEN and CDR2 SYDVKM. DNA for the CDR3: TGTGCCAGCAGTTTATCCGGGGCGGGTTACAATCAGCCCCAGCATTTT. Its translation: CASSLSGAGYNQPQHF.

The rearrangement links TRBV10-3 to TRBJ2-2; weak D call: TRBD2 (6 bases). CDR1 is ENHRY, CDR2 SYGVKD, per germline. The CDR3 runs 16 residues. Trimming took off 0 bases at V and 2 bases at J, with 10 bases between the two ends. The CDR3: CAISESSGANTGELFF. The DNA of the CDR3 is TGTGCCATCAGTGAGTCTAGCGGAGCCAACACCGGGGAGCTGTTTTTT.

This CDR3 reads CSVGSGTASPYGYTF. Written as DNA, the CDR3 is TGCAGTGTTGGCTCCGGGACAGCATCCCCTTATGGCTACACCTTC. V is TRBV20-1 and J is TRBJ1-2, with TRBD1 matching over 7 bases. Per germline, CDR1 DFQATT and CDR2 SNEGSKA (reference sequence). Trimming cost V 7 bases and J 5 bases; bases outside gene matches: 16. The CDR3 covers 15 residues.

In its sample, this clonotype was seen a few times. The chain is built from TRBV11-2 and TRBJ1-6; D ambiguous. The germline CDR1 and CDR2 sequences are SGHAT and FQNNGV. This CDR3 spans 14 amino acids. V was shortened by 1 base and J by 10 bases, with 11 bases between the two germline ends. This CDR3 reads CASSLAWEGSPLHF. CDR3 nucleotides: TGTGCCAGCAGCTTAGCGTGGGAGGGATCACCCCTCCACTTT.

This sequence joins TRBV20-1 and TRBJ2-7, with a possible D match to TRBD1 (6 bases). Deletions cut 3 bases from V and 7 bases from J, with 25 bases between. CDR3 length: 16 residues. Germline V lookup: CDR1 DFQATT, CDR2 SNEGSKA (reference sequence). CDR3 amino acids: CSASGSARGPIREQYF. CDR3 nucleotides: TGCAGTGCTAGTGGTTCCGCCAGGGGCCCCATAAGAGAGCAGTACTTC.